This TCR beta chain was recorded in a study of PD-L1 blockade in urothelial cancer (dated by TCRdb to about 2017). In terms of the full investigation: Therapy was started at some point between 2013 and 2015 for all patients, and atezolizumab 1,200 mg was administered intravenously every 3 weeks. About 85% of the roughly 29 patients were identified as males with urothelial cancer of bladder origin, and a prior smoking history was reported by 18 of 29 patients. An ECOG performance status of 0 or 1 was recorded for the patients, and 0 to 3 prior chemotherapy regimens had been received by the patients. Blood samples were analyzed at two time points: 3 weeks after treatment start (second dose) and 6 weeks after treatment start. Blood samples gave a median of about 150,000 T cells and some 83,000 unique TCRs, with a median clonality of roughly 0.081. The study, an exploratory multi-omic analysis, examined somatic, immune and clinical correlates of response to PD-L1 blockade with atezolizumab in urothelial cancer. TCR sequencing covered pretreatment tumor samples and matched, serially collected peripheral blood taken before and after atezolizumab treatment. Progression-free survival longer than 6 months counted as durable clinical benefit, and TCR features were additionally tested against both progression-free and overall survival. In the same patients who had TCR sequencing, pretreatment tumors also underwent whole exome sequencing and RNA sequencing. Durable clinical benefit was achieved by nine patients but not by the remaining 20. Around 30 patients had pretreatment blood TCR-seq, some 25 had at least one posttreatment blood collection, and some 25 had tumor TCR-seq. General findings and caveats noted by the study authors: A pretreatment peripheral blood TCR clonality below the median was linked to improved progression-free and overall survival. Among patients with durable benefit, tumor-associated TCR clones showed greater expansion in peripheral blood 3 weeks after treatment started (n ≈ 23, p = 0.022). Because the sample size was small (n ≈ 27) and many exploratory analyses were performed, the results are intended to be hypothesis-generating.

V was cut back by 0 bases and J by 8 bases, leaving a gap of 9 bases between them. CDR1 is given as SGHNT and CDR2 as YYREEE, both from the germline V gene (reference sequence). The CDR3 contains 13 residues, cysteine and phenylalanine counted. Only the CDR3 region is kept as DNA, spanning 39 bases read in frame from base 1. A total of roughly 31 patients with locally advanced or metastatic urothelial carcinoma, treated at Memorial Sloan Kettering on a trial protocol, made up the cohort. Peripheral blood mononuclear cells were collected pretreatment and during treatment, with between 1 and 8 total time points obtained per patient. The Qiagen DNeasy Blood extraction kit was used to purify genomic DNA from total PBMCs and tumor samples. PBMCs were collected pretreatment and during treatment, and were isolated and stored as previously described. Synthetic TCR analog templates were spiked into each PCR so that absolute template abundance could be estimated from read counts. TCRbeta CDR3 regions were amplified from genomic DNA with bias-controlled V and J gene primers using the immunoSEQ assay. Sequencing of rearranged TCRbeta segments was done at approximately 20X coverage. Under the source paper's analysis protocol: Clustering was used to correct sequencing errors, and CDR3s were annotated against IMGT to assign V, D and J genes. Downstream analyses used only productive TCRbeta rearrangements and left out out-of-frame or stop-codon sequences. To compute clonality, Shannon entropy was normalized by the log of the number of unique productive sequences and then subtracted from one. Clones differing between time points or between blood and tumor were identified using Fisher's exact test with Benjamini-Hochberg correction, with an adjusted p below 0.01 applied as the threshold. TCRdb took this table from immuneACCESS and kept in-frame rearrangements with V and J called. Such tables lack part of the clones; where checked against another copy, unresolved V genes explain under half of the gap, and the rest is unexplained. Clonal size and the V and J genes are those of that table, whereas D and trimming came from the DNA. Present in this sample are 35,000 to 50,000 clones, about four fifths of which were seen just once. 2.7% of the sample is in the top ten clones.

About this clone itself: Its antigen remains unidentified. Qualities for individual bases were not recorded, and no much larger clone is one base off.

The input for sequencing was PBMCs, taken around atezolizumab (anti-PD-L1) treatment. The sequence was collected from a man between 65 and 85 years old with urothelial cancer. Recombination joined TRBV5-4 with TRBJ2-1; D gene: possibly TRBD2, on 6 matching bases. CDR3 region: CASSLVGSDEQFF. Here is the DNA: TGTGCCAGCAGCTTGGTCGGGAGTGATGAGCAGTTCTTC.